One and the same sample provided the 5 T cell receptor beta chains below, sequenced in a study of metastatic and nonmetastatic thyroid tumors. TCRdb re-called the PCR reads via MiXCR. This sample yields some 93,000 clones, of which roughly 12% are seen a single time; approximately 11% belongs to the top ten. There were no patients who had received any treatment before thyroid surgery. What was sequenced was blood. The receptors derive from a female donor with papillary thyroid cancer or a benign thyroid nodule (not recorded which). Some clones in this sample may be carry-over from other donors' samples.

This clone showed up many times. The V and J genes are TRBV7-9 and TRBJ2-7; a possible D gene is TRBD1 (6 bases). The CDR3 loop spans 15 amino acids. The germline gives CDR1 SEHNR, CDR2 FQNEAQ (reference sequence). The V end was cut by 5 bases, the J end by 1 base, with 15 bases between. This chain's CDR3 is CASSRDRFRSYEQYF. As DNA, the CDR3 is TGTGCCAGCAGCCGCGACAGGTTTCGATCCTACGAGCAGTACTTC.

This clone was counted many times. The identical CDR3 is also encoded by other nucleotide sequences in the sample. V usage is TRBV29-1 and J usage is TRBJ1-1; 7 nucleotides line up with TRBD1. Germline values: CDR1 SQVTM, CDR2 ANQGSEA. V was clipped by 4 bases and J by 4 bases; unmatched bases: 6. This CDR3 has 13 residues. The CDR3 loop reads CSVGRAGGTEAFF. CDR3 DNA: TGCAGCGTTGGCAGGGCAGGGGGCACTGAAGCTTTCTTT.

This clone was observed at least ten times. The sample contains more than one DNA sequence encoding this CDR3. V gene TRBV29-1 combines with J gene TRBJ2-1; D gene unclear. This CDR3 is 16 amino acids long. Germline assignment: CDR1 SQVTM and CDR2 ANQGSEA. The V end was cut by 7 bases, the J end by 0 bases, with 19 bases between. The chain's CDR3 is CSAYAGRLTSYNEQFF. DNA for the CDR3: TGCAGCGCTTACGCTGGGCGTCTTACCTCCTACAATGAGCAGTTCTTC.

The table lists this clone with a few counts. DNA of the CDR3: TGTGCCAGCAGCGTAACTGGCGGCGAGCAGTACTTC. Protein product: CASSVTGGEQYF. V is TRBV9 and J is TRBJ2-7; D is unclear. The CDR3 is 12 residues long. Germline V gene data show CDR1 as SGDLS and CDR2 as YYNGEE. Trimming took off 1 base at V and 6 bases at J, with 8 bases between the two ends.

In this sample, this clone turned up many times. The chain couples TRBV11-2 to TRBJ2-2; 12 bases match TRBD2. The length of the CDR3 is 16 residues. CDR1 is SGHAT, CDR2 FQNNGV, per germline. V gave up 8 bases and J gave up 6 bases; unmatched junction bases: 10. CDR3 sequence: CASATPLAGGAGELFF. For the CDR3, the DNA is TGTGCCAGCGCGACCCCTCTAGCGGGAGGGGCCGGGGAGCTGTTTTTT.